These 29 T cell receptor beta chains came from one sample sequenced in a study of CD8 T cells in Susac syndrome. RNA amounts of roughly 0.5 to 1 ug underwent reverse transcription with random hexamers. One entry per CDR3 protein, called by TCRdb with MiXCR from the immunoSEQ multiplex PCR reads. The table records about 150,000 distinct CDR3 sequences, roughly 94% of them present only once. Sequencing was performed on CD8+ T cells from PBMCs. The receptors were gathered from a human donor with multiple sclerosis.

The V call is TRBV4-3, the J call TRBJ2-2; D is undetermined. The ends were cut back, 1 base at V and 6 bases at J, with 9 bases in the middle. This CDR3 is 14 amino acids long. Germline CDR1 reads LGHNA; CDR2 reads YSLEER. Here the CDR3 reads CASSQVYRSGELFF. The CDR3 DNA reads as TGCGCCAGCAGCCAAGTTTATCGATCCGGGGAGCTGTTTTTT.

This chain connects TRBV7-3 to TRBJ2-7; the D is unclear. The CDR3 has 13 residues. Germline CDR1 SGHTA, CDR2 FQGTGA. The ends were cut back, 1 base at V and 3 bases at J, with 7 bases in the middle. The DNA for the CDR3 is TGTGCCAGCAGCTTAAGTGGCGACTACGAGCAGTACTTC. Its translation: CASSLSGDYEQYF.

V gene TRBV9 combines with J gene TRBJ2-1; no clear D. Looked up from germline, CDR1 is SGDLS and CDR2 is YYNGEE. This CDR3 region has 12 residues. Trimming pared 3 bases from V and 9 bases from J, leaving 10 bases between. The CDR3 DNA reads TGTGCCAGCAGCGAGAGACGTGGTGAGCAGTTCTTC. This sequence encodes CASSERRGEQFF.

V is TRBV29-1 and J is TRBJ1-2; D possibly corresponds to TRBD1 (6 bases). Trimming removed 6 bases from V and 4 bases from J, with 12 bases in between. In germline, CDR1 is SQVTM, CDR2 ANQGSEA. The CDR3 is 12 residues long. CDR3 DNA sequence: TGCAGCGTATCGGACAGAATCTATGGCTACACCTTC. It is translated as CSVSDRIYGYTF.

The chain recombines TRBV6-5 with TRBJ2-3, with TRBD2 identical over 9 bases. V lost 2 bases, J lost 1 base, and 7 bases stayed unmatched. This CDR3 has 17 amino acids. Germline lookup yields CDR1 MNHEY and CDR2 SVGAGI. This CDR3 reads CASSYLPIAGGTDTQYF. In DNA form, the CDR3 reads TGTGCCAGCAGTTACCTTCCCATAGCGGGGGGCACAGATACGCAGTATTTT.

This clonotype was counted once. The chain employs TRBV19 and TRBJ2-7; 8 nucleotides align to TRBD1. Germline-derived CDR1 and CDR2 are LNHDA and SQIVND (reference sequence). V lost 7 bases and J lost 1; bases outside the gene matches: 9. CDR3 length equals 15 residues. The CDR3 region is CASTAGQDTSYEQYF. The CDR3 DNA reads TGTGCCAGTACTGCGGGACAGGACACTTCCTACGAGCAGTACTTC.

This CDR3 reads CASSESGNSGYTF. CDR3 in DNA: TGTGCCAGCAGTGAGTCAGGGAATTCTGGCTACACCTTC. This chain connects TRBV27 to TRBJ1-2; TRBD1 is a possible D gene (5 bases). CDR3 length: 13 residues. Trimming shortened V by 5 bases and J by 7 bases, and 14 bases separated the two germline ends. In germline, CDR1 is MNHEY, CDR2 SMNVEV (reference sequence).

The chain is built from TRBV13 and TRBJ2-7, with 11 bases aligning to TRBD2. The germline V gene encodes CDR1 PRHDT and CDR2 FYEKMQ (reference sequence). The CDR3 runs 15 residues. Trimming took 3 bases from V and 2 from J; bases not matched to a gene: 3. CDR3 residues: CASSFMTSGAYEQYF. CDR3 nucleotides: TGTGCCAGCAGCTTTATGACTAGCGGGGCCTACGAGCAGTACTTC.

The gene calls are TRBV23-1 and TRBJ2-7; maybe TRBD2 (5 bases). TRBV23-1 is filed as an ORF, its function uncertain. The CDR3 contains 15 residues. The V gene lost 11 bases and the J gene lost 6 bases, with 26 bases spanning the gap. CDR3 loop: CAPAARRPPGSEQYF. CDR3 nucleotide sequence: TGCGCCCCCGCTGCGAGGAGGCCACCCGGGTCCGAGCAGTACTTC.

The V call is TRBV12-5, the J call TRBJ1-5, with no clear D. The length of the CDR3 is 12 residues. Trimming took off 6 bases at V and 3 bases at J, with 6 bases between the two ends. Germline assignment: CDR1 LGHNT and CDR2 FRNRAP. The CDR3 spells CASGGPNQPQHF. The CDR3 bases are TGTGCTAGTGGCGGTCCCAATCAGCCCCAGCATTTT.

The gene calls are TRBV20-1 and TRBJ1-1; D uncertain. This CDR3 has 15 residues. Germline V gene lookup returns CDR1 DFQATT and CDR2 SNEGSKA (reference sequence). Trimming pared 1 base from V and 0 bases from J, leaving 12 bases between. The CDR3 region has the DNA TGCAGTGCTAGAGCGTCTGCCAGCATGAACACTGAAGCTTTCTTT. This translates into CSARASASMNTEAFF.

This clonotype was detected only once. The junction departs from the called germline gene at one end, perhaps through a read error. The chain has TRBV12-5 and TRBJ2-7, with D perhaps matching TRBD2 (5 bases). Germline V gene sequence: CDR1 LGHNT, CDR2 FRNRAP. There are 14 residues in the CDR3. This CDR3 is CASGLGAASYEQYF. The CDR3 nucleotides read TGTGCTAGTGGCTTGGGAGCAGCCTCCTACGAGCAGTACTTC.

The CDR3 bases are TGTGCCAGCAGCTTGGGGCAGGGGATCTACGAGCAGTACTTC. It is translated as CASSLGQGIYEQYF. This chain connects TRBV7-8 to TRBJ2-7; the D gene is possibly TRBD1 (6 bases). The germline V gene encodes CDR1 SGHVS and CDR2 FQNEAQ. Trimming shortened V by 3 bases and J by 3 bases, and 12 bases separated the two germline ends. The CDR3 consists of 14 residues.

The chain has TRBV11-3 and TRBJ2-1; the D gene is possibly TRBD1 (5 bases). Trimming left V 4 bases short and J 0 bases short, with 7 bases between. Germline V gives CDR1 SGHNT, CDR2 YENEEA. The CDR3 runs to 14 residues. The CDR3 region is CASSSDISYNEQFF. DNA of the CDR3: TGTGCCAGCAGCTCGGACATCTCCTACAATGAGCAGTTCTTC.

The rearrangement uses TRBV7-3 and TRBJ2-3, with D hard to call. The CDR3 is 16 residues long. V lost 5 bases and J lost 4, with 19 bases in between. Germline lookup yields CDR1 SGHTA and CDR2 FQGTGA. CDR3 residues: CASSLKGGRAADTQYF. The DNA of the CDR3 is TGTGCCAGCAGCCTAAAAGGCGGTAGAGCCGCAGATACGCAGTATTTT.

This chain joins TRBV27 and TRBJ1-2, with D possibly TRBD1 on 5 matching bases. Germline V lookup: CDR1 MNHEY, CDR2 SMNVEV (reference sequence). This CDR3 contains 13 residues. The ends were cut back, 5 bases at V and 9 bases at J, with 16 bases in the middle. CDR3 region: CASSPQGGRSYTF. CDR3 nucleotides: TGTGCCAGCAGTCCCCAGGGTGGGCGCAGCTACACCTTC.

The CDR3 sequence is CASIHLTPDLSGANVLTF. The CDR3 DNA reads as TGTGCCAGCATCCACTTGACACCGGATCTTTCTGGGGCCAACGTCCTGACTTTC. This rearrangement joins TRBV12-3 or TRBV12-4 to TRBJ2-6; D gene unclear. The CDR3 totals 18 residues. The V end lost 7 bases, the J end lost 1 base, and 20 bases lay between the germline ends.

The J gene is TRBJ2-7, the V gene TRBV6-2 or TRBV6-3, with D perhaps TRBD2 (5 bases). The CDR3 spans 15 residues. Germline loops: CDR1 MNHEY, CDR2 SVGEGT. V lost 2 bases and J 3 bases, leaving 14 bases between the germline ends. CDR3 amino acids: CASSYRDQGIYEQYF. Here the CDR3 DNA reads TGTGCCAGCAGTTACCGGGATCAAGGGATCTACGAGCAGTACTTC.

The V and J genes are TRBV19 and TRBJ1-2; D remains unclear. With 7 bases removed from V and 6 bases from J, the gap between germline ends came to 9 bases. The germline V gene has CDR1 LNHDA and CDR2 SQIVND (reference sequence). This CDR3 contains 11 residues. The CDR3 protein is CASKGPDGYTF. The CDR3 bases are TGTGCCAGTAAAGGGCCGGATGGCTACACCTTC.

The chain joins TRBV27 to TRBJ1-1; the match to TRBD1 covers 7 bases. Germline loops: CDR1 MNHEY, CDR2 SMNVEV (reference sequence). Trimming cost V 0 bases and J 6 bases; bases outside gene matches: 10. This CDR3 spans 16 amino acids. CDR3 DNA sequence: TGTGCCAGCAGTTTATCGACTACAGGGGCCGGGGCTGAAGCTTTCTTT. This codes for CASSLSTTGAGAEAFF.

This clonotype was detected a few times. The chain uses TRBV19 and TRBJ2-3; D unclear. The length of the CDR3 is 11 residues. V shed 6 bases and J shed 2 bases, with 3 bases lying between them. Germline V gene lookup returns CDR1 LNHDA and CDR2 SQIVND (reference sequence). DNA of the CDR3: TGTGCCAGTAGGCACACAGATACGCAGTATTTT. It specifies CASRHTDTQYF.

The V and J genes are TRBV28 and TRBJ2-7; 7 positions agree with TRBD1. V was clipped by 4 bases and J by 6 bases; unmatched bases: 9. The germline CDR1 and CDR2 sequences are MDHEN and SYDVKM. This CDR3 has 14 amino acids. The CDR3: CASSSLRTGAEQYF. The CDR3, as DNA: TGTGCCAGCAGTTCGCTGCGAACAGGGGCCGAGCAGTACTTC.

The chain couples TRBV30 to TRBJ2-1, with D hard to call. V lost 0 bases, J lost 10 bases, and 19 bases lay in between. Germline CDR1 is GTSNPN and CDR2 is SVGIG (reference sequence). There are 15 residues in the CDR3. The CDR3 DNA follows: TGTGCCTGGAGTGTACTGGCCGCCGGACCGGACGAGCAGTTCTTC. Its translation: CAWSVLAAGPDEQFF.

The genes are TRBV6-1 and TRBJ2-5, with 8 bases aligning to TRBD1. This CDR3 region has 15 residues. Trimming at V came to 3 bases and at J to 5 bases, leaving 8 bases not matched to a gene. Germline V gene data show CDR1 as MNHNS and CDR2 as SASEGT. CDR3 residues: CASSEGDRHFETQYF. The CDR3 DNA follows: TGTGCCAGCAGTGAGGGGGACAGGCATTTTGAGACCCAGTACTTC.

The chain carries TRBV29-1 and TRBJ1-1; 8 bases are a match to TRBD1. V was pared by 5 bases and J by 0 bases, with 8 bases of the junction left unmatched. CDR3 length: 15 amino acids. Per the germline V gene, CDR1 is SQVTM and CDR2 is ANQGSEA. CDR3 sequence reads: CSVPGQGAMNTEAFF. The CDR3 DNA follows: TGCAGCGTTCCCGGACAGGGCGCCATGAACACTGAAGCTTTCTTT.

The genes are TRBV29-1 and TRBJ2-1, with TRBD1 as a possible D gene (5 bases). Between the trimmed V and J ends, which lost 4 bases and 6 bases, there was a span of 13 bases. This CDR3 has 13 amino acids. Germline V gene sequence: CDR1 SQVTM, CDR2 ANQGSEA. This CDR3 is CSVAGSRGNEQFF. The CDR3 DNA reads TGCAGCGTTGCAGGGTCCCGTGGCAATGAGCAGTTCTTC.

The chain employs TRBV15 and TRBJ1-6; D perhaps matches TRBD1 (6 bases). Germline V gene lookup returns CDR1 LNHNV and CDR2 YYDKDF (reference sequence). The V end was cut by 5 bases, the J end by 9 bases, with 14 bases between. The CDR3 has 14 amino acids. The CDR3 spells CATSVPGVGSPLHF. CDR3 in DNA: TGTGCCACCAGCGTCCCAGGGGTTGGTTCACCCCTCCACTTT.

The chain carries TRBV27 and TRBJ2-7, with 7 bases matching TRBD2. The CDR3 has 14 amino acids. CDR1 and CDR2 from the germline V gene are MNHEY and SMNVEV (reference sequence). J was trimmed by 4 bases and V by 6 bases; bases with no gene match: 9. CDR3: CASSFHGGDYEQYF. CDR3 coding DNA: TGTGCCAGCAGCTTTCATGGGGGGGATTACGAGCAGTACTTC.

This chain uses TRBV12-3 or TRBV12-4 with TRBJ2-3; D is unclear. V lost 6 bases and J 0 bases, leaving 16 bases between the germline ends. The CDR3 is made up of 16 amino acids. The CDR3 region is CASSPYYPTSTDTQYF. In DNA form, the CDR3 reads TGTGCCAGCAGCCCCTACTACCCCACTAGCACAGATACGCAGTATTTT.